One and the same sample provided the 27 T cell receptor beta chains below, sequenced in a study of cytomegalovirus exposure and HLA in healthy donors. PCR used 60 Vbeta primers and 13 Jbeta primers. Only in-frame clones appear in the TCRdb table, and some are missing; sequencing was by immunoSEQ multiplex PCR. The repertoire holds 200,000 or so clones, with over 70% as singletons. The sequencing sample was made of PBMCs. The receptors shown here come from a woman aged 18-29 years in good health and CMV-seropositive.

The V call is TRBV27, the J call TRBJ1-1; the D gene is possibly TRBD1 (5 bases). The CDR3 is 13 residues long. V lost 5 bases to trimming and J lost 4 bases, with 11 bases between them. Germline lookup yields CDR1 MNHEY and CDR2 SMNVEV (reference sequence). The CDR3 is CASSLDRGTEAFF. In DNA form, the CDR3 reads TGTGCCAGCAGTCTCGATAGGGGCACTGAAGCTTTCTTT.

The chain carries TRBV6-4 and TRBJ2-3, with 15 bases identical to TRBD2. The CDR3 is 16 amino acids. V gave up 5 bases and J gave up 4 bases; unmatched junction bases: 4. The V gene's germline CDR1 is MRHNA and CDR2 SNTAGT. The CDR3: CASSRGLAGGPDTQYF. The CDR3 nucleotides read TGTGCCAGCAGTCGCGGACTAGCGGGGGGGCCAGATACGCAGTATTTT.

The chain uses TRBV6-4 and TRBJ1-2, with 8 bases identical to TRBD1. V shed 5 bases, J shed 5 bases, and the junction held 10 bases outside the gene matches. This CDR3 is 15 amino acids long. CDR1 MRHNA and CDR2 SNTAGT come from the germline V gene. The CDR3 DNA is TGTGCCAGCAGTCCTAACCCGGGACAGGCTTATGGCTACACCTTC. Its translation is CASSPNPGQAYGYTF.

The chain employs TRBV11-2 and TRBJ2-3, with D unresolved. Per the germline V gene, CDR1 is SGHAT and CDR2 is FQNNGV. Trimming took off 4 bases at V and 4 bases at J, with 18 bases between the two ends. The length of the CDR3 is 16 residues. Here the CDR3 reads CASSYGWMAAADTQYF. The CDR3 DNA sequence: TGTGCCAGCAGCTACGGGTGGATGGCTGCGGCAGATACGCAGTATTTT.

This clone showed up just a few times. J is TRBJ2-5 and V is TRBV30; 9 bases agree with TRBD2. The CDR3 consists of 16 residues. From germline, CDR1 is GTSNPN and CDR2 SVGIG (reference sequence). J lost 1 base, V lost 2 bases, and 8 bases had no gene match. CDR3 nucleotides: TGTGCCTGGAGTAATGGCGGGGGGGGTTTCCAAGAGACCCAGTACTTC. Protein: CAWSNGGGGFQETQYF.

This CDR3 reads CASSLHRVYNEQFF. The CDR3 DNA reads as TGCGCCAGCAGCTTACACAGAGTTTACAATGAGCAGTTCTTC. The rearrangement uses TRBV5-1 and TRBJ2-1; the D is unclear. Trimming cost V 2 bases and J 4 bases, with 10 bases left between them. The CDR3 length is 14 residues. Germline V CDR1 and CDR2: SGHRS, YFSETQ.

V gene TRBV18 combines with J gene TRBJ2-1; 16 nucleotides line up with TRBD2. Germline CDR1 is KGHSH and CDR2 is LQKENI. This CDR3 has 20 amino acids. V was clipped by 6 bases and J by 0 bases; unmatched bases: 11. CDR3 loop: CASSRPGTSGGESSYNEQFF. The CDR3 bases are TGTGCCAGCTCCCGACCCGGGACTAGCGGGGGGGAGAGCTCCTACAATGAGCAGTTCTTC. Full variable domain (remainder filled in from reference TRBV18 and TRBJ2-1): NAGVMQNPRHLVRRRGQEARLRCSPMKGHSHVYWYRQLPEEGLKFMVYLQKENIIDESGMPKERFSAEFPKEGPSILRIQQVVRGDSAAYFCASSRPGTSGGESSYNEQFFGPGTRLTVL.

This chain links TRBV7-3 with TRBJ2-2, with 9 bases identical to TRBD1. Germline values: CDR1 SGHTA, CDR2 FQGTGA. J gave up 3 bases and V 4 bases, and 3 bases lay outside the gene matches. This CDR3 has 15 amino acids. The CDR3: CASSSGTGHTGELFF. The CDR3 coding sequence is TGTGCCAGCAGCTCCGGGACAGGGCACACCGGGGAGCTGTTTTTT.

This clone was seen just once. The chain employs TRBV5-4 and TRBJ2-2; TRBD1 agrees at 7 bases. The CDR3 length is 14 residues. The trim removed 4 bases at V and 4 bases at J, leaving 4 bases unmatched. Germline CDR1 and CDR2: SGHNT and YYREEE (reference sequence). The CDR3 is CASSPGQTTGELFF. The CDR3 DNA reads as TGTGCCAGCAGCCCGGGACAGACCACCGGGGAGCTGTTTTTT. Based on the CDR3 plus reference TRBV5-4 and TRBJ2-2, the full variable domain is ETGVTQSPTHLIKTRGQQVTLRCSSQSGHNTVSWYQQALGQGPQFIFQYYREEENGRGNFPPRFSGLQFPNYSSELNVNALELDDSALYLCASSPGQTTGELFFGEGSRLTVL.

The gene calls are TRBV11-2 and TRBJ1-5, with D possibly TRBD1 on 6 matching bases. Germline V gene sequence: CDR1 SGHAT, CDR2 FQNNGV. This CDR3 contains 16 residues. The germline V and J ends were trimmed by 0 bases and 3 bases, with 12 bases remaining between them. The CDR3 spells CASSLETGHINQPQHF. For the CDR3, the DNA is TGTGCCAGCAGCTTAGAAACGGGACACATCAATCAGCCCCAGCATTTT.

This chain joins TRBV19 and TRBJ2-3; 8 bases map to TRBD2. Germline CDR1 and CDR2: LNHDA and SQIVND (reference sequence). The CDR3 totals 14 residues. J gave up 6 bases and V 2 bases, and 4 bases lay outside the gene matches. CDR3 region: CASSISPGGDTQYF. As DNA, the CDR3 is TGTGCCAGTAGTATATCCCCGGGAGGGGATACGCAGTATTTT.

The V gene is TRBV19, the J gene TRBJ2-2, with TRBD1 matching over 8 bases. Germline CDR1 is LNHDA and CDR2 is SQIVND (reference sequence). After removal of 6 bases from V and 7 bases from J, the junction contained 4 bases not matched to a gene. This CDR3 is built from 13 residues. The CDR3 bases are TGTGCCAGTAGCCAGGGGGCGAACGGGGAGCTGTTTTTT. Translation: CASSQGANGELFF. The whole variable domain, filled in from reference TRBV19 and TRBJ2-2, reads DGGITQSPKYLFRKEGQNVTLSCEQNLNHDAMYWYRQDPGQGLRLIYYSQIVNDFQKGDIAEGYSVSREKKESFPLTVTSAQKNPTAFYLCASSQGANGELFFGEGSRLTVL.

This clone showed up just a few times. V usage is TRBV2 and J usage is TRBJ2-7; TRBD1 is a possible D gene (6 bases). V lost 2 bases and J lost 0, with 17 bases in between. The V gene's germline CDR1 is SNHLY and CDR2 FYNNEI. This CDR3 is built from 17 residues. CDR3 nucleotide sequence: TGTGCCAGCAGTGAAAGCCCAGGGGAAACCTTCTCCTACGAGCAGTACTTC. Protein product: CASSESPGETFSYEQYF. The full variable domain, rest sourced from reference TRBV2 and TRBJ2-7, is EPEVTQTPSHQVTQMGQEVILRCVPISNHLYFYWYRQILGQKVEFLVSFYNNEISEKSEIFDDQFSVERPDGSNFTLKIRSTKLEDSAMYFCASSESPGETFSYEQYFGPGTRLTVT.

The J gene is TRBJ2-1, the V gene TRBV7-9; D might be TRBD1 (5 bases). Looked up from germline, CDR1 is SEHNR and CDR2 is FQNEAQ (reference sequence). The CDR3 spans 13 residues. V was clipped by 5 bases and J by 6 bases, with 11 bases between them. CDR3 bases: TGTGCCAGCAGCCCCGGCCAGGGCAATGAGCAGTTCTTC. This codes for CASSPGQGNEQFF.

This clone has a handful of counts. The chain employs TRBV27 and TRBJ1-5; the match to TRBD1 covers 7 bases. With V trimmed by 5 bases and J by 5 bases, 12 bases remained unmatched. CDR3 length: 16 amino acids. Germline V CDR1 and CDR2: MNHEY, SMNVEV (reference sequence). In DNA form, the CDR3 reads TGTGCCAGCAGTCCCAGGGACAGTAGGGGGCATCAGCCCCAGCATTTT. Protein: CASSPRDSRGHQPQHF.

The V call is TRBV5-1, the J call TRBJ2-2; 15 nucleotides agree with TRBD2. V dropped 4 bases and J dropped 4; count of bases not matched to a gene: 8. Germline assignment: CDR1 SGHRS and CDR2 YFSETQ. This CDR3 has 18 amino acids. CDR3 amino acids: CASSKPGLAGGPTGELFF. CDR3 DNA sequence: TGCGCCAGCAGCAAACCGGGACTAGCGGGGGGCCCCACCGGGGAGCTGTTTTTT.

The chain employs TRBV18 and TRBJ2-3; TRBD2 agrees at 10 bases. This CDR3 contains 19 residues. Germline-derived CDR1 and CDR2 are KGHSH and LQKENI. V gave up 2 bases and J gave up 6 bases; unmatched junction bases: 17. CDR3: CASSPWGLLAGTSLDTQYF. The CDR3 DNA follows: TGTGCCAGCTCACCATGGGGTTTACTAGCGGGGACCTCTCTGGATACGCAGTATTTT.

V gene TRBV7-6 combines with J gene TRBJ2-3, with D possibly matching TRBD2 (5 bases). CDR3 size: 14 residues. Germline CDR1 is SGHVS and CDR2 is FNYEAQ. The V gene lost 1 base and the J gene lost 3 bases, with 8 bases spanning the gap. DNA for the CDR3: TGTGCCAGCAGCTTAGGTCGGGGAACAGATACGCAGTATTTT. Its translation is CASSLGRGTDTQYF.

The chain combines TRBV27 with TRBJ2-1; no firm D call. Germline V gene lookup returns CDR1 MNHEY and CDR2 SMNVEV (reference sequence). The CDR3 spans 14 residues. V was cut by 4 bases and J by 0 bases, with 7 bases left in between. CDR3 sequence: CASSYSSSYNEQFF. The CDR3 DNA reads TGTGCCAGCAGTTACAGTAGCTCCTACAATGAGCAGTTCTTC.

This rearrangement joins TRBV5-4 to TRBJ1-6; no firm D call. Germline CDR1 and CDR2: SGHNT and YYREEE (reference sequence). This CDR3 spans 15 amino acids. V was clipped by 0 bases and J by 3 bases, with 7 bases between them. The chain's CDR3 is CASSLAGVYNSPLHF. The CDR3 DNA is TGTGCCAGCAGCTTGGCCGGGGTCTATAATTCACCCCTCCACTTT.

V gene TRBV27 combines with J gene TRBJ1-1; TRBD1 might be the D (6 bases). Germline V gene sequence: CDR1 MNHEY, CDR2 SMNVEV (reference sequence). The CDR3 totals 14 residues. Trimming pared 2 bases from V and 1 base from J, leaving 8 bases between. CDR3 in DNA: TGTGCCAGCAGTTTAGGGGGCCCGAACACTGAAGCTTTCTTT. Protein: CASSLGGPNTEAFF.

The J gene is TRBJ2-3, the V gene TRBV7-9, with 7 bases that match TRBD1. Germline CDR1 reads SEHNR; CDR2 reads FQNEAQ (reference sequence). V was pared by 2 bases and J by 4 bases, with 0 bases of the junction left unmatched. This CDR3 has 13 residues. The CDR3 region is CASSLTGADTQYF. The DNA for the CDR3 is TGTGCCAGCAGCTTAACAGGGGCAGATACGCAGTATTTT.

The V and J genes are TRBV9 and TRBJ2-5; 7 nucleotides agree with TRBD2. The V and J ends lost 6 bases and 2 bases, in that order; junction bases with no gene match: 4. Looked up from germline, CDR1 is SGDLS and CDR2 is YYNGEE. This CDR3 contains 13 residues. The CDR3 coding sequence is TGTGCCAGCAATGTGGGGGGGCAAGAGACCCAGTACTTC. It yields the protein CASNVGGQETQYF. The variable domain in full, completed from reference TRBV9 and TRBJ2-5, reads DSGVTQTPKHLITATGQRVTLRCSPRSGDLSVYWYQQSLDQGLQFLIQYYNGEERAKGNILERFSAQQFPDLHSELNLSSLELGDSALYFCASNVGGQETQYFGPGTRLLVL.

This chain links TRBV27 with TRBJ2-5, with D uncertain. Looked up from germline, CDR1 is MNHEY and CDR2 is SMNVEV (reference sequence). The CDR3 has 14 residues. The germline V and J ends were trimmed by 3 bases and 5 bases, with 13 bases remaining between them. The CDR3 nucleotides are TGTGCCAGCAGTTTGGATGGTGTGCGGGAGACCCAGTACTTC. It yields the protein CASSLDGVRETQYF.

The chain employs TRBV28 and TRBJ1-1; the match to TRBD1 covers 7 bases. The CDR3 covers 16 residues. The V gene's germline CDR1 is MDHEN and CDR2 SYDVKM. Germline trimming cut 4 bases from V and 0 bases from J; bases unmatched to any gene: 8. CDR3 nucleotides: TGTGCCAGCAGTTCTCCCCCGACAGGGTTGAACACTGAAGCTTTCTTT. Protein product: CASSSPPTGLNTEAFF.

This clone came up once. The rearrangement uses TRBV6-1 and TRBJ1-1; 7 bases are a match to TRBD1. This CDR3 comprises 14 residues. J was trimmed by 10 bases and V by 3 bases; bases with no gene match: 11. The V gene's germline CDR1 is MNHNS and CDR2 SASEGT. The CDR3 reads CASSEGVGQKGAFF. CDR3 sequence (DNA): TGTGCCAGCAGTGAGGGAGTGGGACAGAAGGGAGCTTTCTTT.

The rearrangement links TRBV4-3 to TRBJ1-5, with D hard to call. V shed 3 bases and J shed 4 bases, with 7 bases lying between them. CDR3 length: 13 amino acids. The germline V gene encodes CDR1 LGHNA and CDR2 YSLEER. The CDR3 protein is CASSQRGNQPQHF. The CDR3 DNA follows: TGCGCCAGCAGCCAGAGAGGTAATCAGCCCCAGCATTTT.